Below, 19 T cell receptor beta chains from the same sample are listed, as sequenced in a study of graft-versus-host responses after intestinal transplantation. Tissue processing of the graft released intraepithelial and lamina propria lymphocytes from it. Profiling relied on immunoSEQ multiplex PCR, and the TCRdb table lists in-frame clones only, not all of them. The sample holds some 14,000 clones; under 70% are singletons and the top ten take 9%. The sample in question was ileum tissue, obtained just over 650 days after intestinal transplantation. Source of these receptors: a human patient who received an intestinal transplant, so some T cells may come from the graft donor.

This rearrangement joins TRBV5-1 to TRBJ2-7; 15 nucleotides agree with TRBD2. J gave up 2 bases and V 3 bases, and 12 bases lay outside the gene matches. The CDR3 consists of 19 residues. Germline CDR1 is SGHRS and CDR2 is YFSETQ. The CDR3 sequence is CASSSHRWTSGGGPYEQYF. The CDR3, as DNA: TGCGCCAGCAGCTCGCACCGCTGGACTAGCGGGGGGGGGCCCTACGAGCAGTACTTC.

CDR3 region: CASSLGRGGTDTQYF. The CDR3 DNA sequence: TGTGCCAGCAGCTTAGGGCGGGGGGGCACAGATACGCAGTATTTT. The rearrangement links TRBV7-9 to TRBJ2-3; TRBD2 aligns across 8 bases. The J segment lost 1 base and the V segment lost 1 base, leaving 1 base of the junction unmatched. The CDR3 has 15 residues. Germline CDR1 reads SEHNR; CDR2 reads FQNEAQ (reference sequence).

The chain combines TRBV2 with TRBJ2-5; 7 bases align to TRBD1. The trim removed 5 bases at V and 4 bases at J, leaving 4 bases unmatched. Looked up from germline, CDR1 is SNHLY and CDR2 is FYNNEI. The CDR3 has 13 residues. The CDR3: CASSRQGSETQYF. Here the CDR3 DNA reads TGTGCCAGCAGTAGACAGGGATCAGAGACCCAGTACTTC.

This clone has only a few counts. The rearrangement joins TRBV4-3 to TRBJ2-3, with D perhaps TRBD2 (5 bases). V lost 0 bases, J lost 6 bases, and 13 bases lay in between. Germline values: CDR1 LGHNA, CDR2 YSLEER. The CDR3 runs to 15 residues. The CDR3 here is CASSQENLASDTQYF. CDR3 sequence (DNA): TGCGCCAGCAGCCAAGAGAATCTAGCCAGCGATACGCAGTATTTT.

V gene TRBV7-9 combines with J gene TRBJ2-7, with TRBD1 as a possible D gene (6 bases). Trimming removed 5 bases at V and 3 bases at J, with 11 bases between. CDR3 length: 13 amino acids. Germline CDR1 and CDR2: SEHNR and FQNEAQ (reference sequence). The CDR3 DNA sequence: TGTGCCAGCAGCGGGGGCAGGTACTACGAGCAGTACTTC. Its protein is CASSGGRYYEQYF.

The chain couples TRBV18 to TRBJ1-1; 7 positions match TRBD1. In germline, CDR1 is KGHSH, CDR2 LQKENI. The CDR3 is 14 residues long. Trimming took 0 bases from V and 5 from J; bases not matched to a gene: 3. The CDR3 reads CASSPPLTGTEAFF. As DNA, the CDR3 is TGTGCCAGCTCACCACCTCTGACAGGGACTGAAGCTTTCTTT. Variable domain in full (rest from reference TRBV18 and TRBJ1-1): NAGVMQNPRHLVRRRGQEARLRCSPMKGHSHVYWYRQLPEEGLKFMVYLQKENIIDESGMPKERFSAEFPKEGPSILRIQQVVRGDSAAYFCASSPPLTGTEAFFGQGTRLTVV.

The rearrangement uses TRBV5-1 and TRBJ2-5; 7 positions agree with TRBD2. The germline V gene encodes CDR1 SGHRS and CDR2 YFSETQ. The CDR3 is made up of 14 amino acids. Trimming at V came to 0 bases and at J to 1 base, leaving 0 bases not matched to a gene. The CDR3 DNA reads TGCGCCAGCAGCTTGGCTAGCGGCCAAGAGACCCAGTACTTC. This gives the protein CASSLASGQETQYF.

V and J are TRBV6-1 and TRBJ2-3; 11 bases align to TRBD2. CDR3 length: 15 residues. Looked up from germline, CDR1 is MNHNS and CDR2 is SASEGT. V lost 3 bases and J lost 4; bases outside the gene matches: 3. The CDR3 loop reads CASSDSGGGPDTQYF. In nucleotides, the CDR3 is TGTGCCAGCAGTGATAGCGGGGGGGGCCCAGATACGCAGTATTTT.

The genes are TRBV30 and TRBJ2-3, with TRBD1 identical over 7 bases. V was pared by 5 bases and J by 0 bases, with 8 bases of the junction left unmatched. From germline, CDR1 is GTSNPN and CDR2 SVGIG (reference sequence). This CDR3 spans 15 amino acids. CDR3 coding DNA: TGTGCCTGGGGGCTCAGAGGGGGCAGCACAGATACGCAGTATTTT. Residues: CAWGLRGGSTDTQYF.

The V gene is TRBV6-6, the J gene TRBJ1-1; 7 bases match TRBD1. Germline assignment: CDR1 MNHNY and CDR2 SVGAGI (reference sequence). CDR3 length: 11 residues. After removal of 6 bases from V and 11 bases from J, the junction contained 6 bases not matched to a gene. The CDR3: CASSLDRVAFF. The CDR3 DNA follows: TGTGCCAGCAGCCTTGACAGGGTGGCTTTCTTT.

The J gene is TRBJ1-2, the V gene TRBV6-4; TRBD1 matches at 8 bases. This CDR3 is 14 amino acids long. Germline CDR1 and CDR2: MRHNA and SNTAGT. With V trimmed by 5 bases and J by 7 bases, 9 bases remained unmatched. CDR3 sequence reads: CASSMDQGASGYTF. Here the CDR3 DNA reads TGTGCCAGCAGTATGGACCAGGGGGCGTCTGGCTACACCTTC.

The chain has TRBV9 and TRBJ2-5; TRBD2 agrees at 9 bases. The germline CDR1 and CDR2 sequences are SGDLS and YYNGEE. The CDR3 runs 16 residues. V shed 0 bases and J 7 bases; nucleotides not matched to a gene: 10. CDR3 amino acids: CASSVGASGAPGTQYF. CDR3 DNA: TGTGCCAGCAGCGTAGGGGCTAGCGGGGCCCCCGGGACCCAGTACTTC.

There are a few counts of this clone. This chain joins TRBV19 and TRBJ2-5; 8 nucleotides agree with TRBD1. The CDR3 runs to 15 residues. Looked up from germline, CDR1 is LNHDA and CDR2 is SQIVND (reference sequence). The V gene end was trimmed by 3 bases and the J gene end by 5 bases; junction bases not matched to a gene: 8. The CDR3 DNA sequence: TGTGCCAGTAGTATCCGGACAGGGTTTGGGGAGACCCAGTACTTC. Translated, it gives CASSIRTGFGETQYF. Combining the CDR3 with reference TRBV19 and TRBJ2-5 gives the whole variable domain DGGITQSPKYLFRKEGQNVTLSCEQNLNHDAMYWYRQDPGQGLRLIYYSQIVNDFQKGDIAEGYSVSREKKESFPLTVTSAQKNPTAFYLCASSIRTGFGETQYFGPGTRLLVL.

In regard to this clone: Other nucleotide sequences from this sample produce the same CDR3. This chain joins TRBV2 and TRBJ1-1; TRBD1 matches 7 bases. The CDR3 is 15 residues long. Germline V CDR1 and CDR2: SNHLY, FYNNEI. V shed 6 bases, J shed 1 base, and the junction held 8 bases outside the gene matches. The CDR3 spells CASSPRTGPNTEAFF. The CDR3 DNA follows: TGTGCCAGCAGCCCACGGACAGGCCCGAACACTGAAGCTTTCTTT.

V and J are TRBV2 and TRBJ1-6, with TRBD1 matching 7 bases. Germline CDR1 is SNHLY and CDR2 is FYNNEI. The CDR3 extends over 15 amino acids. V trimming: 3 bases; J trimming: 1 base; junction bases outside the gene matches: 0. The CDR3 region is CASSETGSYNSPLHF. CDR3 bases: TGTGCCAGCAGTGAGACAGGGTCCTATAATTCACCCCTCCACTTT.

This clone turned up a few times. The chain's CDR3 is CASSQAVGNEQFF. DNA for the CDR3: TGTGCCAGCAGCCAAGCAGTTGGCAATGAGCAGTTCTTC. V gene TRBV14 combines with J gene TRBJ2-1; D gene unclear. Germline V gene sequence: CDR1 SGHDN, CDR2 FVKESK. V lost 1 base to trimming and J lost 6 bases, with 7 bases between them. The CDR3 is made up of 13 amino acids.

The chain is built from TRBV27 and TRBJ1-1, with 10 bases fitting TRBD1. This CDR3 has 15 residues. Germline V gene sequence: CDR1 MNHEY, CDR2 SMNVEV (reference sequence). Germline trimming cut 5 bases from V and 6 bases from J; bases unmatched to any gene: 9. The CDR3 nucleotides read TGTGCCAGCAGTAAACGGACAGGGGGAAGCTCTGAAGCTTTCTTT. Translation gives CASSKRTGGSSEAFF.

The chain couples TRBV25-1 to TRBJ2-7; D might be TRBD1 (6 bases). The CDR3 consists of 14 residues. Germline V gene data show CDR1 as MGHDK and CDR2 as SYGVNS. Trimming pared 8 bases from V and 3 bases from J, leaving 17 bases between. The CDR3 bases are TGTGCCAGCCAAGGACAGAAGAGTAACTACGAGCAGTACTTC. Its translation: CASQGQKSNYEQYF.

The chain is built from TRBV7-9 and TRBJ2-1, with TRBD1 matching over 8 bases. The CDR3 runs 14 residues. V dropped 4 bases and J dropped 3; count of bases not matched to a gene: 2. CDR1 and CDR2 from the germline V gene are SEHNR and FQNEAQ (reference sequence). CDR3 nucleotides: TGTGCCAGCAGCTGGGGGACAGGCTACAATGAGCAGTTCTTC. Protein product: CASSWGTGYNEQFF.